The TCR beta chain described here comes from a study of cytomegalovirus exposure and HLA in healthy donors. Vbeta (60) and Jbeta (13) primers were used in the PCR. Original processing methods: Later, roughly 80 million unique TCR beta chains were counted in an analysis, and some 10 million of them were shared. Produced via immunoSEQ multiplex PCR; TCRdb's table is partial and in-frame only. V and J calls and clone size are as listed in that table; D and trimming were resolved from the DNA. Of about 43,000 clones in the sample, approximately 80% were seen once. Study-level points and caveats: Later analysis identified a missense DCLRE1C variant that was linked to TCR beta V- and J-gene trimming. Exclusion as indistinguishable affected some V segments, including TRBV6-2 and TRBV6-3. Follow-up analysis seemed to connect common viral pathogens with several of the most significant clusters identified.

Germline lookup yields CDR1 LNHDA and CDR2 SQIVND (reference sequence). This CDR3 region has 17 residues. Trimming removed 6 bases from V and 1 base from J, with 21 bases in between. Concerning this clone itself: Its antigen is unknown.

The rearrangement links TRBV19 to TRBJ1-1, with a tentative D call TRBD1 (5 bases). This receptor was taken from a man aged 25-45 years in good health and CMV-seronegative. Sequenced input: PBMCs. CDR3 nucleotides: TGTGCCAGTAGCCTGGGGCCGATAGGGGCGAGGAACACTGAAGCTTTCTTT. Translating it yields CASSLGPIGARNTEAFF.